Shown below are 10 T cell receptor beta chains from a single sample sequenced in a study of T cell responses to AZD1222 COVID-19 vaccine. Measured with immunoSEQ multiplex PCR; TCRdb has only the in-frame clones, and not every one. This table holds around 180,000 clones, about 90% found once. Here the sequenced sample was peripheral blood, taken on day 0 of AZD1222 vaccination. Receptors originate from an adult in good health.

V usage is TRBV4-1 and J usage is TRBJ2-3; 12 bases are a match to TRBD1. The CDR3 has 17 amino acids. With 3 bases clipped from V and 4 bases from J, the junction kept 8 bases outside the gene matches. Germline CDR1 MGHRA, CDR2 YSYEKL. The CDR3 reads CASSQVSGQGASDTQYF. The CDR3, as DNA: TGCGCCAGCAGCCAGGTCTCGGGACAGGGGGCATCAGATACGCAGTATTTT.

This rearrangement joins TRBV7-8 to TRBJ1-4; tentative D call: TRBD1 (5 bases). The CDR3 is made up of 15 amino acids. The V end lost 2 bases, the J end lost 7 bases, and 14 bases lay between the germline ends. Germline values: CDR1 SGHVS, CDR2 FQNEAQ. CDR3 in DNA: TGTGCCAGCAGCTTATTTGGGGGTGAGATTGAAAAACTGTTTTTT. It encodes CASSLFGGEIEKLFF.

The CDR3 loop is CASSQNTGGAGQPQHF. DNA for the CDR3: TGCGCCAGCAGCCAAAATACAGGGGGCGCAGGGCAGCCCCAGCATTTT. This sequence joins TRBV4-1 and TRBJ1-5; 9 bases map to TRBD1. This CDR3 region has 16 residues. Germline V lookup: CDR1 MGHRA, CDR2 YSYEKL. V gave up 2 bases and J gave up 7 bases; unmatched junction bases: 9.

The chain links TRBV18 to TRBJ2-1; a weak D match, TRBD1 (6 bases). In germline, CDR1 is KGHSH, CDR2 LQKENI. V was cut by 2 bases and J by 3 bases, with 11 bases left in between. This CDR3 contains 15 residues. DNA of the CDR3: TGTGCCAGCTCACCATCCGGGACAATCTACAATGAGCAGTTCTTC. Residues: CASSPSGTIYNEQFF.

The chain joins TRBV9 to TRBJ2-7; the match to TRBD1 covers 9 bases. The germline V gene encodes CDR1 SGDLS and CDR2 YYNGEE. There are 14 residues in the CDR3. Unmatched junction bases numbered 5, after V lost 6 bases and J lost 1 base. This chain's CDR3 is CASNLGQGSYEQYF. The CDR3 nucleotides are TGTGCCAGCAACCTCGGACAGGGGTCCTACGAGCAGTACTTC.

J is TRBJ2-1 and V is TRBV6-8; 10 nucleotides match TRBD2. With V trimmed by 0 bases and J by 6 bases, 8 bases remained unmatched. From germline, CDR1 is MNHGY and CDR2 SAAAGT. This CDR3 is 17 amino acids long. CDR3 DNA sequence: TGTGCCAGCAGTTACTCGAGTGAGACTAGCGGGCCCAATGAGCAGTTCTTC. This encodes CASSYSSETSGPNEQFF.

This chain connects TRBV5-1 to TRBJ1-4; 7 bases agree with TRBD1. CDR1 and CDR2 (germline): SGHRS, YFSETQ. V gave up 4 bases and J gave up 7 bases; unmatched junction bases: 7. The CDR3 spans 14 residues. The DNA for the CDR3 is TGCGCCAGCAGCCCCCAGGGGGGATTTGAAAAACTGTTTTTT. This codes for CASSPQGGFEKLFF.

This clone was seen a few times. In DNA, the CDR3 is TGCGCCAGCAGCCCAGGGGATTCCGGGACAGCGAACACTGAAGCTTTCTTT. This encodes CASSPGDSGTANTEAFF. The rearrangement uses TRBV5-1 and TRBJ1-1, with 7 bases identical to TRBD1. Germline V CDR1 and CDR2: SGHRS, YFSETQ. The CDR3 runs 17 residues. With V trimmed by 4 bases and J by 1 base, 13 bases remained unmatched.

This rearrangement joins TRBV5-1 to TRBJ1-4, with unresolved D. The CDR3 is 12 amino acids. Germline CDR1 is SGHRS and CDR2 is YFSETQ. With 3 bases removed from V and 5 bases from J, the gap between germline ends came to 5 bases. The DNA of the CDR3 is TGCGCCAGCAGCTCGACAAATGAAAAACTGTTTTTT. Translation gives CASSSTNEKLFF.

The chain joins TRBV29-1 to TRBJ1-1, with D uncertain. V was cut by 6 bases and J by 5 bases, with 16 bases left in between. This CDR3 region has 13 residues. Germline CDR1 and CDR2: SQVTM and ANQGSEA. In DNA form, the CDR3 reads TGCAGCGTAGACGCGGAGGGAGGTACTGAAGCTTTCTTT. Amino acids: CSVDAEGGTEAFF.